This TCR beta chain was recovered during a study of CD8 T cells in ankylosing spondylitis. V lost 4 bases, J lost 4 bases, and 13 bases lay in between. CDR1 and CDR2 from the germline V gene are LGHNT and FRNRAP. CDR3 length: 14 amino acids. In TCRdb, the 5' RACE reads were re-called with MiXCR into one record per CDR3 protein. There are about 130,000 distinct CDR3 sequences in the sample; around 7.9% occur only once, and roughly 12% lies in the top ten. This clonotype showed up many times. This receptor was taken from a female donor with ankylosing spondylitis or in good health (not recorded which). The source material was blood, either unsorted or a sorted T cell fraction (not recorded which). This chain links TRBV12-5 with TRBJ1-2, with a possible D match to TRBD1 (5 bases). CDR3 region: CASGSLGASYGYTF. As DNA, the CDR3 is TGTGCTAGTGGTTCGCTAGGGGCGAGCTATGGCTACACCTTC.